This T cell receptor (beta chain) is drawn from a study of T cell responses to AZD1222 COVID-19 vaccine. Measured with immunoSEQ multiplex PCR; TCRdb has only the in-frame clones, and not every one. Of about 120,000 clones in the sample, 87% are singletons; the top ten hold 9.8%. This clone was recorded once. Its target is unknown. Study results and limitations: Repertoire collection took place solely once the T cell response had peaked. In a largely white British group with more females than males, clonal diversity was possibly underestimated. Spike-spanning, vaccine-associated CD4 TCRs were dominant at 160-218 and 743-854.

Deletions cut 3 bases from V and 3 bases from J, with 5 bases between. The CDR3 extends over 13 amino acids. Per the germline V gene, CDR1 is SGHAT and CDR2 is FQNNGV. The sample here was peripheral blood, taken on day 0 of AZD1222 vaccination. This TCR was recovered from an adult in good health. The chain employs TRBV11-2 and TRBJ1-4; D is unresolved. The DNA for the CDR3 is TGTGCCAGCAGCTTCCGACCTAATGAAAAACTGTTTTTT. The encoded protein is CASSFRPNEKLFF. Full variable domain (remainder filled in from reference TRBV11-2 and TRBJ1-4): EAGVAQSPRYKIIEKRQSVAFWCNPISGHATLYWYQQILGQGPKLLIQFQNNGVVDDSQLPKDRFSAERLKGVDSTLKIQPAKLEDSAVYLCASSFRPNEKLFFGSGTQLSVL.